This TCR beta chain is from a study of Ad26.COV2.S vaccination and SARS-CoV-2 variants. Background on the study: Donor allocation was to the COV1001 Ad26.COV2.S trial arm. Findings of the study overall: Spike-specific TCR breadth was greater after Ad26.COV2.S than placebo. In TCR breadth and depth analyses, total T cell responses may have been underestimated.

CDR1 is MNHEY and CDR2 is SMNVEV in the germline V gene (reference sequence). The CDR3 spans 13 residues. The ends were cut back, 6 bases at V and 0 bases at J, with 9 bases in the middle. Concerning this clone: The antigen is undetermined.

This sample's treatment: roughly 19 received Ad26.COV2.S at low or high dose, single or two shots; roughly five received placebo; per-sample allocation not given. Samples came from day 63 after the first vaccine or placebo injection. Profiled with immunoSEQ multiplex PCR; TCRdb holds only in-frame clones, not every one. The sample consists of over 400,000 clones, about nine tenths of them appearing once. The origin of this receptor is a person aged 18-60 years who received the Ad26.COV2.S COVID-19 vaccine or a placebo. The specimen was peripheral blood, collected in a trial of Ad26.COV2.S vaccine versus placebo. The genes are TRBV27 and TRBJ2-7, with a possible D match to TRBD2 (5 bases). As DNA, the CDR3 is TGTGCCAGCAGCCGAGGGCCCTCCTACGAGCAGTACTTC. This codes for CASSRGPSYEQYF.